Below are 12 T cell receptor beta chains sequenced from a single sample in a study of siplizumab effects on memory and regulatory T cells. TCRdb keeps only in-frame clones here, not all; method: immunoSEQ multiplex PCR. The sample has 90,000 to 150,000 clones; 93% are singletons. The sample consisted of non-Treg CD4+ T cells sorted from blood. These receptors all stem from a human donor in good health.

The rearrangement joins TRBV19 to TRBJ1-2, with 7 bases that match TRBD1. The CDR3 is 15 residues long. CDR1 LNHDA and CDR2 SQIVND come from the germline V gene (reference sequence). The junction had 7 bases not matched to a gene; V was cut back by 4 bases and J by 2 bases. As DNA, the CDR3 is TGTGCCAGTAGTACCCGACAGGGCGAGAACTATGGCTACACCTTC. Translation gives CASSTRQGENYGYTF.

The V gene is TRBV18, the J gene TRBJ1-1, with D perhaps matching TRBD1 (5 bases). V dropped 0 bases and J dropped 0 bases, with 11 bases sitting between them. Per the germline V gene, CDR1 is KGHSH and CDR2 is LQKENI. The CDR3 totals 16 residues. The CDR3 region has the DNA TGTGCCAGCTCACCACCAGGGGTCGGAGTGAACACTGAAGCTTTCTTT. Translated, it gives CASSPPGVGVNTEAFF.

V and J are TRBV2 and TRBJ1-6, with D uncertain. The CDR3 runs 17 residues. Trimming removed 4 bases at V and 0 bases at J, with 13 bases between. Germline CDR1 SNHLY, CDR2 FYNNEI. The CDR3 DNA follows: TGTGCCAGCAGTGCCCCCAGACAAATCTCCTATAATTCACCCCTCCACTTT. Amino acids: CASSAPRQISYNSPLHF.

This rearrangement joins TRBV6-1 to TRBJ1-2; 7 bases match TRBD1. The germline CDR1 and CDR2 sequences are MNHNS and SASEGT. The V gene end was trimmed by 3 bases and the J gene end by 7 bases; junction bases not matched to a gene: 8. The CDR3 covers 14 residues. The CDR3 nucleotides are TGTGCCAGCAGTGAGGAGGGGGCCCTATCTGGCTACACCTTC. Its protein product is CASSEEGALSGYTF.

The table lists this clone with a few counts. The V and J genes are TRBV30 and TRBJ1-1; perhaps TRBD1 as D (5 bases). Germline V gene sequence: CDR1 GTSNPN, CDR2 SVGIG (reference sequence). The CDR3 extends over 12 amino acids. CDR3 in amino acids: CSAGQPNTEAFF. The CDR3 DNA reads TGTTCTGCGGGGCAGCCGAACACTGAAGCTTTCTTT.

This sequence joins TRBV2 and TRBJ2-7, with 8 positions matching TRBD2. V trimming: 4 bases; J trimming: 13 bases; junction bases outside the gene matches: 18. CDR3 length: 15 residues. Germline V gene sequence: CDR1 SNHLY, CDR2 FYNNEI. The CDR3 loop reads CASSGSTSETTKSYF. The CDR3 DNA is TGTGCCAGCAGTGGATCGACTAGCGAGACGACGAAAAGTTACTTC.

V usage is TRBV2 and J usage is TRBJ2-3, with TRBD2 matching 8 bases. CDR3 length: 14 residues. In germline, CDR1 is SNHLY, CDR2 FYNNEI. V lost 7 bases, J lost 2 bases, and 5 bases stayed unmatched. The CDR3 region has the DNA TGTGCCAGCAAAGAGCGGGGGATCACAGATACGCAGTATTTT. This encodes CASKERGITDTQYF.

V usage is TRBV7-9 and J usage is TRBJ1-5; 10 bases are shared with TRBD1. Germline V gene lookup returns CDR1 SEHNR and CDR2 FQNEAQ (reference sequence). The CDR3 is made up of 16 amino acids. V lost 4 bases and J lost 3; bases outside the gene matches: 6. The CDR3 spells CASSSGTGVLNQPQHF. Written as DNA, the CDR3 is TGTGCCAGCAGCTCCGGGACAGGGGTCCTCAATCAGCCCCAGCATTTT.

J is TRBJ1-2 and V is TRBV11-2, with D uncertain. V was pared by 3 bases and J by 1 base, with 6 bases between. CDR3 length: 13 amino acids. The germline gives CDR1 SGHAT, CDR2 FQNNGV. The CDR3 nucleotides read TGTGCCAGCAGCTTTCCTATTAACTATGGCTACACCTTC. As protein: CASSFPINYGYTF.

This clone was found once. The chain links TRBV2 to TRBJ2-4, with D unresolved. The germline V gene encodes CDR1 SNHLY and CDR2 FYNNEI. The CDR3 loop spans 14 amino acids. V was clipped by 5 bases and J by 0 bases, with 8 bases between them. CDR3 DNA sequence: TGTGCCAGCAGTCCGCAGCTAGCCAAAAACATTCAGTACTTC. Protein product: CASSPQLAKNIQYF.

V is TRBV19 and J is TRBJ1-1; 9 bases agree with TRBD1. The CDR3 has 15 residues. The trim removed 4 bases at V and 1 base at J, leaving 4 bases unmatched. CDR1 is LNHDA, CDR2 SQIVND, per germline (reference sequence). The CDR3, as DNA: TGTGCCAGTAGTACTCCGGGACAGGGGAACACTGAAGCTTTCTTT. Protein sequence: CASSTPGQGNTEAFF.

The CDR3: CASSPTGKLGNTEAFF. The DNA of the CDR3 is TGTGCCAGCAGCCCAACAGGGAAGCTAGGGAACACTGAAGCTTTCTTT. This chain links TRBV4-2 with TRBJ1-1, with D perhaps TRBD1 (6 bases). Trimming removed 4 bases from V and 1 base from J, with 16 bases in between. CDR3 size: 16 residues. The V gene's germline CDR1 is LGHNA and CDR2 YNFKEQ.